The TCR beta chain described here comes from a study of OX40 agonist ivuxolimab in advanced cancers. Study overall: A mean age of roughly 66 years, range roughly 20 to 90, was recorded, and around 85% were male.

Study outcomes and limitations: Partly responding patients at 0.1-3.0 mg/kg showed some of the smallest clonal expansion. Blood T cells, both CD4+ and CD8+, expanded clonally by week 6 at 0.1 to 3.0 mg/kg. Relative to CD4+, CD8+ T cells held more expanded clones on average.

Profiled with immunoSEQ multiplex PCR; TCRdb holds only in-frame clones, not every one. Of about 65,000 clones in the sample, around 87% were seen once. Trimming took 5 bases from V and 5 from J; bases not matched to a gene: 7. This CDR3 region has 14 residues. Per germline, CDR1 SGHAT and CDR2 FQNNGV. Concerning this clone itself: Its antigen is not identified.

The clonotype comes from an adult with an advanced solid tumor such as melanoma, head and neck, liver or kidney cancer. V is TRBV11-2 and J is TRBJ1-1; TRBD1 matches 8 bases. The sample here was CD4+ or CD8+ T cells sorted from blood, taken in a trial of the OX40 agonist ivuxolimab. The CDR3 sequence: CASSADRAQTEAFF. The CDR3 DNA reads as TGTGCCAGCAGCGCGGACAGGGCTCAAACTGAAGCTTTCTTT.